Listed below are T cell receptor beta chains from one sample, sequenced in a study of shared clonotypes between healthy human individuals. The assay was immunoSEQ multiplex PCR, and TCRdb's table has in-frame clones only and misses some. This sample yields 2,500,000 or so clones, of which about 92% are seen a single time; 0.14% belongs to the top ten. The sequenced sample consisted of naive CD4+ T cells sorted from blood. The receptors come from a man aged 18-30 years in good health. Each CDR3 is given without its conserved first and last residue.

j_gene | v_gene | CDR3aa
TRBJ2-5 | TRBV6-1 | ASSGKGGQETQY
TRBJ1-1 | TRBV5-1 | ASSPDGPNTEAF
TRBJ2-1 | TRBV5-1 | ASSPGLAGDNEQF
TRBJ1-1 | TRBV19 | ASSVTGGGPTEAF
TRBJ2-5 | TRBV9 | ASSVRTESDQY
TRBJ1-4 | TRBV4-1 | ASSQVSKEKLF
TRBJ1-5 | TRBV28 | ASSRTGGMGKPQH
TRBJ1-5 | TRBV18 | ASSPEGRRVNQPQH
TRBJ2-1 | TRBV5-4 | ASSPAGTSGGYNEQF
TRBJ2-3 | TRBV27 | ASSFRGTDTQY
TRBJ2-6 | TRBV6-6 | ASSYSGGSGANVLT
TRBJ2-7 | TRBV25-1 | ASRTGGRGEQY
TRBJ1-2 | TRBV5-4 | ASSAPGGPYGYT
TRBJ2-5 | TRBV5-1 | ASTLAGKETQY
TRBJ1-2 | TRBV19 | ASRSLTGPHGYT
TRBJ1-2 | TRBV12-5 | ASGRSRGAGYT
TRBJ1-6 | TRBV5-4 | ASSLALGGNSPLH
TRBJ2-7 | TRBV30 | AWSFPGRVYEQY
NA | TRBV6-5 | ASSYGRVYEQY
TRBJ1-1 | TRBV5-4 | ASSLSGFAEAF
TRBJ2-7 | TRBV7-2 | ASSLVAFGSYEQY
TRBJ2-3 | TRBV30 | ASTGTSTDTQY
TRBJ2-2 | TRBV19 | ASSHQQHTGELF
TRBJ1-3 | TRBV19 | ASRPVTSSSGNTIY
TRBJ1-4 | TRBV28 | ASSLSTPGGEKLF
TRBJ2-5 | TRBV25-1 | ASSDLLAGGQETQY
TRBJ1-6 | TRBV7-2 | ASSLDGEGRSPLH
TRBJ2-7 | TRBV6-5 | ASSYRTSGRGEQY
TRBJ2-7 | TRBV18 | ASSPRTGDEQY
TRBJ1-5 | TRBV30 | AWSVSDNQPQH
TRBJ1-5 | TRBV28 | ASSAQGRVGQPQH
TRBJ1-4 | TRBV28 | ASRGGGLF
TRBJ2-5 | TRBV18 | ASSPSGGAKTQY
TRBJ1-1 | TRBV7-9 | ASSLVGRDTEAF
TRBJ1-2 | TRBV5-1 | ASRPNPGLGNYGYT
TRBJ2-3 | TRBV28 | ASSLGGLISSTDTQY
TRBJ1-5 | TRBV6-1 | ASRDRGYQPQH
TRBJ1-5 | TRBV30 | AWSARTGGLGQPQH
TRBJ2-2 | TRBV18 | ASSPGTPTGELF
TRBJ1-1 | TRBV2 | ASSETDTRGTEAF
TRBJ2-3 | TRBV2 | ASTGDSPDTQY
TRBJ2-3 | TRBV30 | AWSSGRADTQY
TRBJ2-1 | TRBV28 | ASSLSGENYNEQF
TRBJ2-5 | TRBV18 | ASSQINIGETQY
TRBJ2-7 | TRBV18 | ASSPDRVSYEQY
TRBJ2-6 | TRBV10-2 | ASSEQAGGPSGANVLT
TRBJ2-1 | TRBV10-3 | AIRVDSYNEQF
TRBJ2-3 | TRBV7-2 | ASSFTSGGDTQY
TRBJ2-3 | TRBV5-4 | ASSLEQRTDTQY
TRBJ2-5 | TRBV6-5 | ASGTLGETQY
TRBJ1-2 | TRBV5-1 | ASSPGQDRYT
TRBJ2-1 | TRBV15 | ATSIRLGNEQF
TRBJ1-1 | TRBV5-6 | ASSLGDRRNTEAF